Following are 8 T cell receptor beta chains from one sample sequenced in a study of T cell changes during pregnancy in multiple sclerosis. Measured with immunoSEQ multiplex PCR; TCRdb has only the in-frame clones, and not every one. In the table there are roughly 57,000 clones, 80% to 90% of which are singletons. Sequenced material: peripheral blood, taken in the first trimester of pregnancy. These TCRs come from a female donor with multiple sclerosis, enrolled in a pregnancy study.

This clone has just one count. The V call is TRBV6-5, the J call TRBJ1-4; the D gene is possibly TRBD1 (5 bases). V was clipped by 2 bases and J by 6 bases, with 13 bases between them. CDR3 length equals 15 residues. Germline lookup yields CDR1 MNHEY and CDR2 SVGAGI. The CDR3 protein is CASSYTGAGDEKLFF. In DNA form, the CDR3 reads TGTGCCAGCAGTTACACAGGTGCGGGAGATGAAAAACTGTTTTTT.

The V and J genes are TRBV19 and TRBJ2-4; possibly TRBD1 for D (5 bases). Germline values: CDR1 LNHDA, CDR2 SQIVND (reference sequence). The V gene lost 7 bases and the J gene lost 7 bases, with 8 bases spanning the gap. This CDR3 is built from 11 residues. The CDR3 protein is CASTGYNIQYF. CDR3 coding DNA: TGTGCCAGTACAGGGTACAACATTCAGTACTTC.

The V gene is TRBV5-5, the J gene TRBJ2-1, with TRBD2 matching 10 bases. This CDR3 is 14 amino acids long. Unmatched junction bases numbered 2, after V lost 2 bases and J lost 6 bases. The germline CDR1 and CDR2 sequences are SGHKS and YYEKEE (reference sequence). This CDR3 reads CASSLAGGANEQFF. The CDR3 DNA sequence: TGTGCCAGCAGCTTAGCGGGGGGGGCCAATGAGCAGTTCTTC.

The rearrangement uses TRBV5-4 and TRBJ2-7, with D possibly being TRBD1 (5 bases). With 1 base removed from V and 0 bases from J, the gap between germline ends came to 11 bases. CDR1 and CDR2 from the germline V gene are SGHNT and YYREEE (reference sequence). This CDR3 has 15 residues. CDR3 coding DNA: TGTGCCAGCAGCTTGAGGGGCTCCAGCTCCTACGAGCAGTACTTC. It encodes CASSLRGSSSYEQYF. Full variable domain (missing parts from reference TRBV5-4 and TRBJ2-7): ETGVTQSPTHLIKTRGQQVTLRCSSQSGHNTVSWYQQALGQGPQFIFQYYREEENGRGNFPPRFSGLQFPNYSSELNVNALELDDSALYLCASSLRGSSSYEQYFGPGTRLTVT.

The gene calls are TRBV7-6 and TRBJ1-5; D gene unclear. The CDR3 sequence is 17 residues long. Trimming took 5 bases from V and 5 from J, leaving 22 bases between them. Germline V gene sequence: CDR1 SGHVS, CDR2 FNYEAQ. Written as DNA, the CDR3 is TGTGCCAGCAGCCCTAACTTCGGCGTGGGCGAAGATCAGCCCCAGCATTTT. Residues: CASSPNFGVGEDQPQHF.

This chain uses TRBV25-1 with TRBJ1-1; a weak D match, TRBD1 (6 bases). In germline, CDR1 is MGHDK, CDR2 SYGVNS. Trimming removed 1 base at V and 11 bases at J, with 14 bases between. This CDR3 comprises 13 residues. CDR3 in amino acids: CASSESIAGAAFF. Here the CDR3 DNA reads TGTGCCAGCAGTGAATCGATCGCAGGGGCCGCTTTCTTT.

The chain has TRBV19 and TRBJ1-1, with D unclear. Germline CDR1 is LNHDA and CDR2 is SQIVND (reference sequence). This CDR3 comprises 13 residues. V gave up 3 bases and J gave up 3 bases, with 8 bases separating them. The CDR3 is CASSIDTHTEAFF. The CDR3 DNA reads as TGTGCCAGTAGTATCGACACCCACACTGAAGCTTTCTTT.

The V and J genes are TRBV29-1 and TRBJ1-5; 7 nucleotides line up with TRBD1. Germline CDR1 and CDR2: SQVTM and ANQGSEA. Unmatched junction bases numbered 2, after V lost 1 base and J lost 2 bases. The CDR3 is 14 amino acids. Written as DNA, the CDR3 is TGCAGCGTTGAAGTTACAGGGGGCAATCAGCCCCAGCATTTT. This translates into CSVEVTGGNQPQHF.